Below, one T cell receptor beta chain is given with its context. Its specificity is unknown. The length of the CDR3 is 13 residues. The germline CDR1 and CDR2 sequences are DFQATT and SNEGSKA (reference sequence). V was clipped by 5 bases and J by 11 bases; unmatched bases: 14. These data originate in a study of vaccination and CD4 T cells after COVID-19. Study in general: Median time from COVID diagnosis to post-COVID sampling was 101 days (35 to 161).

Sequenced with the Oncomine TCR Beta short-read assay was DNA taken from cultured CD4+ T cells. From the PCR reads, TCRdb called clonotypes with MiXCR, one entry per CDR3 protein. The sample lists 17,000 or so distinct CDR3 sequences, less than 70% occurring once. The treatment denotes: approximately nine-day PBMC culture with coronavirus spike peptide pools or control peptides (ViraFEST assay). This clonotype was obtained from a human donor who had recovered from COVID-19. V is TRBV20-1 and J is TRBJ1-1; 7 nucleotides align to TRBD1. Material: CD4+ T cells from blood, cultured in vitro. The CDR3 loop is CSAPGGGGGWAFF. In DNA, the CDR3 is TGCAGTGCTCCAGGGGGAGGGGGCGGTTGGGCTTTCTTT.